The sequence of this T cell receptor (beta chain) was determined in a study of Ad26.COV2.S vaccination and SARS-CoV-2 variants. Looking at the study overall: Within the COV1001 Ad26.COV2.S trial arm, the donor was enrolled. Into the muscle, Ad26.COV2.S was dosed once or twice, 56 days apart. Study conclusions and caveats: Breadth and depth estimates from TCRs may understate total T cell responses.

Concerning this clone: Its antigen is unidentified.

The method was immunoSEQ multiplex PCR; TCRdb's version includes in-frame clones alone and lacks a portion of them. The sample holds around 300,000 clones, about 89% seen once. Treatment indicated: about 20 received Ad26.COV2.S at low or high dose, single or two shots; roughly 5 received placebo; per-sample allocation not given. All samples were drawn on day 63, counting from the first vaccine or placebo injection. Sequencing used peripheral blood, obtained in a trial of Ad26.COV2.S vaccine versus placebo. The receptor was derived from a person aged 18 to 65 who received the Ad26.COV2.S COVID-19 vaccine or a placebo.

CDR3 nucleotide sequence: TGTGCCAGTAGCGAGGGGGGGAACACCGGGGAGCTGTTTTTT. This codes for CASSEGGNTGELFF. V is TRBV19 and J is TRBJ2-2; D may be TRBD1 or TRBD2 (6 bases each). V shed 6 bases and J shed 1 base, with 9 bases lying between them. This CDR3 comprises 14 residues. In germline, CDR1 is LNHDA, CDR2 SQIVND (reference sequence).